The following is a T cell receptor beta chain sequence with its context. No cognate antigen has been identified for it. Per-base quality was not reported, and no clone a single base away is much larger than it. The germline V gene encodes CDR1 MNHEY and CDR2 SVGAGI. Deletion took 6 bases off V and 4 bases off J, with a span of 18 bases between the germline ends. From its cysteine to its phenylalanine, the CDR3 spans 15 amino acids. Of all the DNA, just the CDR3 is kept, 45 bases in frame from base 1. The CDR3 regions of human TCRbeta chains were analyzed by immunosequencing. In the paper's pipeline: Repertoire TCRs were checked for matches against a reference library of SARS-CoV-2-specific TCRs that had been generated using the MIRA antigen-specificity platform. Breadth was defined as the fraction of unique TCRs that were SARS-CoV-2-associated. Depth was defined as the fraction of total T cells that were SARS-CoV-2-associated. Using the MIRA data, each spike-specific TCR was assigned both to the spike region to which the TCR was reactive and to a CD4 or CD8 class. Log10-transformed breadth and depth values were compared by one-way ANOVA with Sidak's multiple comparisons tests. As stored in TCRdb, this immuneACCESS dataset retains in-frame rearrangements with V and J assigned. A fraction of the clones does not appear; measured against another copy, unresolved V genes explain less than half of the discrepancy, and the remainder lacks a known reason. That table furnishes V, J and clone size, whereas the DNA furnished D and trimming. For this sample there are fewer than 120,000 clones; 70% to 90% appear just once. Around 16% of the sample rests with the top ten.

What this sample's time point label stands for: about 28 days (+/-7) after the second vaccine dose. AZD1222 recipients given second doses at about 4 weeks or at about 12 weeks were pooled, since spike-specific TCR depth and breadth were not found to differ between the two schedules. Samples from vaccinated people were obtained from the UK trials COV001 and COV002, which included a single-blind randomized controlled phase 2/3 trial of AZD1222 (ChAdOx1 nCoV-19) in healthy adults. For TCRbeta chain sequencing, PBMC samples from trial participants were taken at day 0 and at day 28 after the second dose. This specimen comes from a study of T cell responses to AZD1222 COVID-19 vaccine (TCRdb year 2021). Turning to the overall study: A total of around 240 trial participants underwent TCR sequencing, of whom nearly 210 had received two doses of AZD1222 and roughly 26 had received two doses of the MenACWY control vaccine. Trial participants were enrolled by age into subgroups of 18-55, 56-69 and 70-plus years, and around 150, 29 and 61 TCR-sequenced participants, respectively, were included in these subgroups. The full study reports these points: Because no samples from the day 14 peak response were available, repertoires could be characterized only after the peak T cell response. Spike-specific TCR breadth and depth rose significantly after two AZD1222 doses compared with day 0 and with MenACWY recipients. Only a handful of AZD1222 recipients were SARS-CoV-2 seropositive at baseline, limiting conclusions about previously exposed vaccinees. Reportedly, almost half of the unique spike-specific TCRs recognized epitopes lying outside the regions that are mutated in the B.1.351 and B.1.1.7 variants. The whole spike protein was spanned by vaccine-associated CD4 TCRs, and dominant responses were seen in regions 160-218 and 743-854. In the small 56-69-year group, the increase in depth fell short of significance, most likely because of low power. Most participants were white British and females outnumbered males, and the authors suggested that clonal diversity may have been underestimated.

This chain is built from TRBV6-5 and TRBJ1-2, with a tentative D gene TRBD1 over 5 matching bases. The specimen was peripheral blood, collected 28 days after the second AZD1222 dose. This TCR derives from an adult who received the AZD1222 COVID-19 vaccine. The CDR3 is CASRTPGPTGYGYTF. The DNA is TGTGCCAGCAGAACGCCGGGACCCACGGGCTATGGCTACACCTTC.